What follows are 20 T cell receptor beta chains derived from one specimen sequenced in a study of blood T cell repertoires in COVID-19. The table came from immunoSEQ multiplex PCR; TCRdb's copy has only in-frame clones and leaves some out. The sample shows some 130,000 clones, about 90% of them seen only once. What was sequenced was peripheral blood. Receptor source: a man in his forties or fifties with active COVID-19.

This clone occurred once. This rearrangement joins TRBV6-2 or TRBV6-3 to TRBJ2-5; TRBD1 agrees at 9 bases. Germline V CDR1 and CDR2: MNHEY, SVGEGT. The V segment lost 2 bases and the J segment 3 bases; nucleotides outside the gene matches: 1. This CDR3 is 14 amino acids long. CDR3 amino acids: CASSYRDREETQYF. CDR3 in DNA: TGTGCCAGCAGTTACAGGGACAGGGAAGAGACCCAGTACTTC.

J is TRBJ2-5 and V is TRBV5-8; 8 positions match TRBD2. Per the germline V gene, CDR1 is SGHTS and CDR2 is YDEGEE. This CDR3 is 14 amino acids long. Losses at the gene ends were 3 bases for V and 1 base for J; bases not matched to a gene: 2. DNA of the CDR3: TGTGCCAGCAGCTCCGGGGGGGTCCAAGAGACCCAGTACTTC. It yields the protein CASSSGGVQETQYF.

This chain uses TRBV9 with TRBJ2-7; the D gene is possibly TRBD2 (5 bases). This CDR3 has 14 amino acids. Germline V gene lookup returns CDR1 SGDLS and CDR2 YYNGEE. V lost 0 bases to trimming and J lost 5 bases, with 12 bases between them. Here the CDR3 reads CASSVAWSGDEQYF. CDR3 nucleotides: TGTGCCAGCAGCGTAGCTTGGTCCGGGGACGAGCAGTACTTC.

The chain combines TRBV9 with TRBJ1-1, with TRBD1 matching 8 bases. The junction had 3 bases not matched to a gene; V was cut back by 2 bases and J by 6 bases. In germline, CDR1 is SGDLS, CDR2 YYNGEE. The CDR3 has 13 residues. The CDR3 reads CASSVSQGAEAFF. For the CDR3, the DNA is TGTGCCAGCAGCGTTTCACAGGGGGCTGAAGCTTTCTTT.

This clone was observed once. The chain joins TRBV5-8 to TRBJ2-3, with 13 bases that match TRBD2. V gave up 2 bases and J gave up 1 base; unmatched junction bases: 1. The CDR3 covers 16 residues. CDR1 and CDR2 (germline): SGHTS, YDEGEE. The CDR3 DNA sequence: TGTGCCAGCAGCTTCGGGACTAGCGGGGGCACAGATACGCAGTATTTT. Translating gives CASSFGTSGGTDTQYF.

The V and J genes are TRBV11-2 and TRBJ2-3; 8 bases are shared with TRBD2. The CDR3 loop spans 17 amino acids. V gave up 0 bases and J gave up 2 bases; unmatched junction bases: 7. Germline CDR1 is SGHAT and CDR2 is FQNNGV. CDR3 DNA sequence: TGTGCCAGCAGCTTAGATCGGGAGGGGACTCCCACAGATACGCAGTATTTT. Translation gives CASSLDREGTPTDTQYF. Filled out from reference TRBV11-2 and TRBJ2-3, the complete variable domain reads EAGVAQSPRYKIIEKRQSVAFWCNPISGHATLYWYQQILGQGPKLLIQFQNNGVVDDSQLPKDRFSAERLKGVDSTLKIQPAKLEDSAVYLCASSLDREGTPTDTQYFGPGTRLTVL.

This clone was recorded a few times. This chain connects TRBV7-9 to TRBJ2-7; D is perhaps TRBD1 (5 bases). The germline gives CDR1 SEHNR, CDR2 FQNEAQ (reference sequence). Deletions cut 5 bases from V and 8 bases from J, with 13 bases between. This CDR3 contains 12 residues. The CDR3 reads CASSPDTSKQYF. The DNA of the CDR3 is TGTGCCAGCAGCCCGGACACTTCTAAGCAGTACTTC.

In this sample, this clone turned up once. The V and J genes are TRBV5-4 and TRBJ2-7, with D possibly TRBD1 on 6 matching bases. Germline V lookup: CDR1 SGHNT, CDR2 YYREEE (reference sequence). The CDR3 totals 13 residues. Trimming cost V 1 base and J 5 bases, with 10 bases left between them. The DNA for the CDR3 is TGTGCCAGCAGCTTGACAGGGTTGAACGAGCAGTACTTC. This encodes CASSLTGLNEQYF.

The rearrangement joins TRBV2 to TRBJ1-2; the D gene is possibly TRBD1 (6 bases). CDR1 is SNHLY, CDR2 FYNNEI, per germline. The CDR3 has 10 residues. Trimming took off 11 bases at V and 8 bases at J, with 12 bases between the two ends. The CDR3 DNA follows: TGTGCCGGCGGACAGAAAGGCTACACCTTC. The encoded protein is CAGGQKGYTF.

The chain joins TRBV12-5 to TRBJ1-2; TRBD1 agrees at 7 bases. Germline CDR1 is LGHNT and CDR2 is FRNRAP. This CDR3 contains 16 residues. Unmatched junction bases numbered 15, after V lost 5 bases and J lost 6 bases. The DNA of the CDR3 is TGTGCTAGTGGTCCCGGCAAAGGGGGCGCATCTGATGGCTACACCTTC. It codes for CASGPGKGGASDGYTF.

This chain links TRBV6-5 with TRBJ2-4, with D possibly matching TRBD2 (6 bases). V lost 6 bases and J lost 14, with 20 bases in between. The V gene's germline CDR1 is MNHEY and CDR2 SVGAGI. The CDR3 sequence is 13 residues long. CDR3 nucleotides: TGTGCCAGCAGGCCACCCTCCCGGGACTTCGAGTACTTC. Translated: CASRPPSRDFEYF.

This clone showed up just once. The chain joins TRBV20-1 to TRBJ1-5; the D gene is possibly TRBD1 (6 bases). Germline CDR1 is DFQATT and CDR2 is SNEGSKA (reference sequence). The CDR3 is 13 residues long. V was cut by 3 bases and J by 4 bases, with 10 bases left in between. The CDR3 DNA reads as TGCAGTGCTAGTCAGGGGACGAATCAGCCCCAGCATTTT. It encodes CSASQGTNQPQHF.

The J gene is TRBJ2-2, the V gene TRBV6-6, with a tentative D call TRBD2 (6 bases). V was clipped by 0 bases and J by 5 bases, with 7 bases between them. This CDR3 is 14 amino acids long. Germline-derived CDR1 and CDR2 are MNHNY and SVGAGI (reference sequence). This CDR3 reads CASSYSSGTGELFF. CDR3 DNA: TGTGCCAGCAGTTACTCGAGCGGGACCGGGGAGCTGTTTTTT.

The chain employs TRBV6-5 and TRBJ1-6; unclear D gene. The CDR3 sequence is 13 residues long. V was pared by 5 bases and J by 8 bases, with 10 bases between. CDR1 is MNHEY, CDR2 SVGAGI, per germline. In DNA, the CDR3 is TGTGCCAGCAGTCGGGATCGCTATTCACCCCTCCACTTT. It yields the protein CASSRDRYSPLHF.

In its sample, this clone was seen a few times. The chain recombines TRBV28 with TRBJ1-5; weak D call: TRBD1 (6 bases). Trimming took off 10 bases at V and 3 bases at J, with 13 bases between the two ends. The CDR3 runs 13 residues. Looked up from germline, CDR1 is MDHEN and CDR2 is SYDVKM. The CDR3 nucleotides are TGTGCCACCGATACAGGGTTCAATCAGCCCCAGCATTTT. It translates to CATDTGFNQPQHF.

This chain links TRBV2 with TRBJ2-1, with 11 bases identical to TRBD2. Germline loops: CDR1 SNHLY, CDR2 FYNNEI. This CDR3 region has 16 residues. V lost 6 bases and J lost 6; bases outside the gene matches: 10. The CDR3 loop reads CASRTGTSGLVNEQFF. The CDR3 region has the DNA TGTGCCAGCAGAACCGGGACTAGCGGCTTAGTCAATGAGCAGTTCTTC.

This rearrangement joins TRBV5-1 to TRBJ1-1; 8 bases align to TRBD1. V lost 3 bases, J lost 6 bases, and 7 bases stayed unmatched. This CDR3 has 14 amino acids. The germline gives CDR1 SGHRS, CDR2 YFSETQ. This CDR3 reads CASSSKTGVAEAFF. The CDR3, as DNA: TGCGCCAGCAGCTCCAAGACAGGGGTGGCTGAAGCTTTCTTT.

The chain's CDR3 is CASSQQGGWNSPLHF. Written as DNA, the CDR3 is TGTGCCAGCAGCCAACAGGGGGGGTGGAATTCACCCCTCCACTTT. The rearrangement joins TRBV6-2 or TRBV6-3 to TRBJ1-6; 8 nucleotides agree with TRBD1. The CDR3 sequence is 15 residues long. The junction had 8 bases not matched to a gene; V was cut back by 6 bases and J by 7 bases. CDR1 and CDR2 (germline): MNHEY, SVGEGT.

In DNA, the CDR3 is TGTGCCAGTCGGCCTGGGGCAGGGAAAGGGAACACTGAAGCTTTCTTT. Its translation is CASRPGAGKGNTEAFF. This chain connects TRBV19 to TRBJ1-1, with TRBD1 as a possible D gene (5 bases). V lost 8 bases and J lost 1, with 20 bases in between. The CDR3 extends over 16 amino acids. From germline, CDR1 is LNHDA and CDR2 SQIVND (reference sequence).

The V call is TRBV21-1, the J call TRBJ2-7; the D call in the table, TRBD1, was not verified against the DNA. TRBV21-1 is assigned pseudogene status. The CDR3 has 15 residues. The CDR3 protein is CASSKAPQGLHEQYF. The CDR3 coding sequence is TGTGCCAGCAGCAAAGCGCCGCAGGGGCTCCACGAGCAGTACTTC.